This TCR beta chain was captured in a study of spatial heterogeneity in lung cancer. Each CDR3 protein is one row after TCRdb ran MiXCR on the 5' RACE reads. Of about 82,000 distinct CDR3 sequences listed, roughly an eighth are singletons. V trimming: 6 bases; J trimming: 7 bases; junction bases outside the gene matches: 10. Germline V CDR1 and CDR2: SGHTA, FQGNSA. The CDR3 consists of 16 residues. This clonotype was picked up many times. Time point described: sample taken at primary tumor resection. Without sorting, whole RNA was sequenced from tumor, nontumor lung or frozen PBMC. This clonotype was obtained from a male donor with early-stage non-small cell lung cancer. The chain recombines TRBV7-2 with TRBJ1-6; 9 positions match TRBD1. Sequencing was performed on PBMCs, taken at surgery. The CDR3 DNA is TGTGCCAGCAGGCTAAATACAGGGGGCGGGAATTCACCCCTCCACTTT. This encodes CASRLNTGGGNSPLHF.